The clone carrying this T cell receptor (beta chain) was seen a handful of times. TCRdb re-called the 5' RACE reads with MiXCR, one entry per CDR3 protein. The table includes 250,000 to 300,000 distinct CDR3 sequences, 18% detected once. This CDR3 region has 15 residues. Germline values: CDR1 MDHEN, CDR2 SYDVKM. V lost 5 bases to trimming and J lost 3 bases; unmatched junction nucleotides: 7. This entry belongs to a study of T-cell memory formation after mild COVID-19. The TCR comes from a man between 18 and 35 years old who had mild COVID-19 (a few samples of this study predate the infection). Cell type and time point are not known. Sequenced input: PBMCs or a T cell subset sorted from them (not recorded which). The chain employs TRBV28 and TRBJ2-3; 8 positions agree with TRBD1. The CDR3 loop is CASSHDRGPTDTQYF. In nucleotides, the CDR3 is TGTGCCAGCAGTCATGACAGGGGACCAACAGATACGCAGTATTTT.